These T cell receptor beta chains were read from a single sample in a study of neurological immune-mediated disorders. TCRdb independently ran MiXCR on the 5' RACE reads; one entry per CDR3 protein. The data hold under 100,000 distinct CDR3 sequences, with around 13% observed a single time. The sequenced sample was PBMCs. The receptors stem from a female donor with HTLV-1-associated myelopathy (HAM/TSP). CDR3s include the opening cysteine and the closing phenylalanine or tryptophan. The size entry gives once, few, many or a size class.

V	J	size	CDR3
TRBV10-3	TRBJ2-3	many	CAISESTSRSADTQYF
TRBV27	TRBJ2-3	many	CASQPIPSTDTQYF
TRBV4-1	TRBJ1-6	many	CASSQENRALYNSPLHF
TRBV29-1	TRBJ1-2	many	CSVSRGLNYGYTF
TRBV7-2	TRBJ2-5	many	CASSTRETQYF
TRBV2	TRBJ1-5	many	CASSELMAGNQPQHF
TRBV28	TRBJ1-2	many	CASSLSSYGYTF
TRBV2	TRBJ1-2	few	CASSERGTTGYTF
TRBV20-1	TRBJ2-1	many	CSARDSASNEQFF
TRBV6-1	TRBJ1-1	many	CASSEDFSLGKTNTEAFF
TRBV12-3/TRBV12-4	TRBJ2-2	many	CASRAGLYTGELFF
TRBV6-5	TRBJ1-2	many	CASSYSDRTGYYGYTF
TRBV12-3/TRBV12-4	TRBJ1-1	many	CASTLGQGAISEAFF
TRBV28	TRBJ2-4	many	CASRGGVEAAKNIQYF
TRBV28	TRBJ2-7	many	CASSLSNRGYEQYF